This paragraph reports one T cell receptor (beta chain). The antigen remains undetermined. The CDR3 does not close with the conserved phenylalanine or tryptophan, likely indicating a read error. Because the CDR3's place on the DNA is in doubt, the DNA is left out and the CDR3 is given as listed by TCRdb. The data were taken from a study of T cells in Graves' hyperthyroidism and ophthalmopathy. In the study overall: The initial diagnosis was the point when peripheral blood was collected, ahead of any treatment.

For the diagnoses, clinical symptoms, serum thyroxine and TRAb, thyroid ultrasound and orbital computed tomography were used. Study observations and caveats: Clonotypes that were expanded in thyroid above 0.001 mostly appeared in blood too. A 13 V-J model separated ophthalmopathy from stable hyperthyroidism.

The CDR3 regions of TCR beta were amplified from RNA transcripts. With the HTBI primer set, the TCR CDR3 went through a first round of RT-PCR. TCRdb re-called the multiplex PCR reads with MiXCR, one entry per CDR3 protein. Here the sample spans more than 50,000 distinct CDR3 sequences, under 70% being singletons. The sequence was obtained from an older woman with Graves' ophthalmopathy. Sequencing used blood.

CDR3 amino acids: CASSEATALH. This chain joins TRBV7-8 and TRBJ2-3. Germline-derived CDR1 and CDR2 are SGHVS and FQNEAQ. The CDR3 spans 10 residues, counting both ends.